The TCR beta chain described here comes from a study of T cells in Graves' hyperthyroidism and ophthalmopathy. Amplified regions were TCR beta CDR3 sequences from RNA transcripts. The primer set for the first-round RT-PCR of the TCR CDR3 was HTBI. TCRdb used MiXCR to reprocess the multiplex PCR reads, holding one entry per CDR3 protein. The repertoire includes around 210,000 distinct CDR3 sequences, around a sixth of them detected once, and roughly 49% sits in the top ten. Trimming left V 6 bases short and J 8 bases short, with 14 bases between. Looked up from germline, CDR1 is DFQATT and CDR2 is SNEGSKA (reference sequence). The CDR3 contains 12 residues. Graves' hyperthyroidism was deemed stable absent ophthalmopathy progression within 18 months. Exclusion criteria comprised uncontrolled infection, other autoimmune disease, pregnancy or lactation. Diagnosis relied on clinical symptoms, serum thyroxine and TRAb, thyroid ultrasound and orbital computed tomography. Out of less than 12 ml of fresh peripheral blood came the PBMCs.

This clonotype came up many times. The sample taken for sequencing was blood. The receptor was derived from a woman aged 45-60 years with Graves' hyperthyroidism. The chain employs TRBV20-1 and TRBJ2-1; perhaps TRBD2 as D (6 bases). This CDR3 is CSATSGGHEQFF. CDR3 nucleotides: TGCAGTGCGACGTCCGGGGGACATGAGCAGTTCTTC.